A selection of T cell receptor beta chains follows, all from one sample in a study of cytomegalovirus exposure and HLA in healthy donors. Assay: immunoSEQ multiplex PCR; the TCRdb copy retains only in-frame clones and omits some. The sample table includes 190,000 or so clones. Material for sequencing was PBMCs. These TCRs come from a boy aged 5-17 years in good health and CMV-seronegative. The CDR3 runs from the conserved cysteine through the conserved F or W. D genes are given only for firm matches.

v_call: TRBV29-1
d_call: -
j_call: TRBJ2-5
cdr3_aa: CSVEPDSEETQYF
cdr3_nt: TGCAGCGTTGAGCCTGACAGTGAAGAGACCCAGTACTTC

v_call: TRBV27
d_call: -
j_call: TRBJ1-6
cdr3_aa: CASSLNGQRGTPLHF
cdr3_nt: TGTGCCAGCAGTCTCAACGGCCAAAGGGGGACACCCCTCCACTTT

v_call: TRBV19
d_call: -
j_call: TRBJ1-5
cdr3_aa: CASSMTSSKGGQPQHF
cdr3_nt: TGTGCCAGTAGTATGACGAGTAGCAAAGGGGGACAGCCCCAGCATTTT

v_call: TRBV4-1
d_call: -
j_call: TRBJ2-7
cdr3_aa: CASSQVGQGIYEQYF
cdr3_nt: TGCGCCAGCAGCCAAGTTGGGCAGGGAATCTACGAGCAGTACTTC

v_call: TRBV30
d_call: -
j_call: TRBJ2-5
cdr3_aa: CAWTPPQGWEETQYF
cdr3_nt: TGTGCCTGGACCCCCCCACAGGGCTGGGAAGAGACCCAGTACTTC

v_call: TRBV19
d_call: -
j_call: TRBJ1-1
cdr3_aa: CASTESGRANTEAFF
cdr3_nt: TGTGCCAGTACAGAGAGCGGGAGGGCCAACACTGAAGCTTTCTTT

v_call: TRBV6-5
d_call: TRBD1
j_call: TRBJ2-1
cdr3_aa: CASSYAGTEGDEQFF
cdr3_nt: TGTGCCAGCAGTTACGCCGGGACAGAAGGCGATGAGCAGTTCTTC

v_call: TRBV11-1
d_call: -
j_call: TRBJ2-7
cdr3_aa: CASSTLLAYEQYF
cdr3_nt: TGTGCCAGCAGCACTCTACTAGCTTACGAGCAGTACTTC

v_call: TRBV5-1
d_call: -
j_call: TRBJ1-5
cdr3_aa: CASSLDGLNQPQHF
cdr3_nt: TGCGCCAGCAGCTTGGACGGTCTCAATCAGCCCCAGCATTTT

v_call: TRBV6-5
d_call: -
j_call: TRBJ1-6
cdr3_aa: CASTPGMNSPLHF
cdr3_nt: TGTGCCAGCACCCCAGGGATGAATTCACCCCTCCACTTT

v_call: TRBV15
d_call: TRBD1
j_call: TRBJ1-2
cdr3_aa: CATSRDLGQANGYTF
cdr3_nt: TGTGCCACCAGCAGAGATCTGGGACAGGCGAATGGCTACACCTTC

v_call: TRBV5-4
d_call: -
j_call: TRBJ2-1
cdr3_aa: CASSLFITVEDEQFF
cdr3_nt: TGTGCCAGCAGCCTATTCATCACCGTAGAGGATGAGCAGTTCTTC

v_call: TRBV5-4
d_call: TRBD1
j_call: TRBJ1-2
cdr3_aa: CASSLADRVDGYTF
cdr3_nt: TGTGCCAGCAGCTTGGCGGACAGGGTCGATGGCTACACCTTC

v_call: TRBV27
d_call: -
j_call: TRBJ1-1
cdr3_aa: CASSSNGDTEAFF
cdr3_nt: TGTGCCAGCAGTTCCAACGGGGACACTGAAGCTTTCTTT

v_call: TRBV7-9
d_call: -
j_call: TRBJ2-2
cdr3_aa: CASSSQTRGTGGELFF
cdr3_nt: TGTGCCAGCAGCTCCCAGACTCGGGGGACTGGCGGGGAGCTGTTTTTT

v_call: TRBV13
d_call: TRBD2
j_call: TRBJ2-7
cdr3_aa: CASSLGGTSSYEQYF
cdr3_nt: TGTGCCAGCAGCTTAGGGGGGACTAGCTCCTACGAGCAGTACTTC

v_call: TRBV5-1
d_call: -
j_call: TRBJ1-6
cdr3_aa: CASSVGVSSPLHF
cdr3_nt: TGCGCCAGCAGCGTAGGGGTTTCTTCACCCCTCCACTTT

v_call: TRBV7-3
d_call: -
j_call: TRBJ1-1
cdr3_aa: CASSTTGNTEAFF
cdr3_nt: TGTGCCAGCAGCACGACAGGGAACACTGAAGCTTTCTTT

v_call: TRBV4-1
d_call: -
j_call: TRBJ1-2
cdr3_aa: CASSQKYAGGEGYTF
cdr3_nt: TGCGCCAGCAGCCAAAAGTACGCGGGGGGGGAGGGCTACACCTTC

v_call: TRBV29-1
d_call: TRBD1
j_call: TRBJ1-1
cdr3_aa: CSVGNRDRGTEAFF
cdr3_nt: TGCAGCGTTGGAAACCGGGACAGGGGTACTGAAGCTTTCTTT

v_call: TRBV7-2
d_call: -
j_call: TRBJ1-1
cdr3_aa: CASSFSVNTEAFF
cdr3_nt: TGTGCCAGCAGCTTTTCAGTGAACACTGAAGCTTTCTTT

v_call: TRBV14
d_call: TRBD2
j_call: TRBJ2-2
cdr3_aa: CASSRLRGGLGTGELFF
cdr3_nt: TGTGCCAGCAGCCGATTGCGGGGGGGCCTTGGCACCGGGGAGCTGTTTTTT

v_call: TRBV11-2
d_call: -
j_call: TRBJ1-1
cdr3_aa: CASSLGGGGTEAFF
cdr3_nt: TGTGCCAGCAGCTTAGGAGGCGGAGGCACTGAAGCTTTCTTT

v_call: TRBV7-9
d_call: -
j_call: TRBJ1-1
cdr3_aa: CASLRNTEAFF
cdr3_nt: TGTGCCAGCCTCAGGAACACTGAAGCTTTCTTT

v_call: TRBV7-6
d_call: -
j_call: TRBJ1-3
cdr3_aa: CASSSGYSGNTIYF
cdr3_nt: TGTGCCAGCAGCTCAGGGTACTCTGGAAACACCATATATTTT

v_call: TRBV4-1
d_call: -
j_call: TRBJ1-6
cdr3_aa: CASSQGRQVGHNSPLHF
cdr3_nt: TGCGCCAGCAGCCAAGGAAGACAGGTCGGGCATAATTCACCCCTCCACTTT

v_call: TRBV11-1
d_call: -
j_call: TRBJ2-6
cdr3_aa: CASSLEVRGSGANVLTF
cdr3_nt: TGTGCCAGCAGCTTAGAGGTTCGGGGCTCTGGGGCCAACGTCCTGACTTTC

v_call: TRBV19
d_call: TRBD2
j_call: TRBJ2-1
cdr3_aa: CASSLGLAGGSSYNEQFF
cdr3_nt: TGTGCCAGTAGTTTGGGACTAGCGGGGGGGTCGTCCTACAATGAGCAGTTCTTC

v_call: TRBV5-1
d_call: -
j_call: TRBJ2-5
cdr3_aa: CASSPGHNQETQYF
cdr3_nt: TGCGCCAGCAGCCCCGGACACAACCAAGAGACCCAGTACTTC

v_call: TRBV9
d_call: TRBD1
j_call: TRBJ2-7
cdr3_aa: CASSVEPLGTGSVQYF
cdr3_nt: TGTGCCAGCAGCGTAGAGCCCCTCGGGACAGGGTCTGTGCAGTACTTC

v_call: TRBV7-9
d_call: -
j_call: TRBJ2-1
cdr3_aa: CASSKDFRGNSYNEQFF
cdr3_nt: TGTGCCAGCAGCAAGGACTTCCGGGGGAACTCCTACAATGAGCAGTTCTTC

v_call: TRBV11-2
d_call: TRBD1
j_call: TRBJ2-7
cdr3_aa: CASSLATGIGYEQYF
cdr3_nt: TGTGCCAGCAGCTTAGCGACAGGGATCGGCTACGAGCAGTACTTC